This TCR beta chain was profiled in a study of blood T cell repertoires in COVID-19. For the study at large: Whether acute or convalescent, the COVID-19 samples came from the United States, Italy and Spain. Sources were T cells, B-cell-depleted T cells, or PBMCs; the material itself was cDNA or gDNA.

Trimming stripped 5 bases from V and 3 bases from J, with 14 bases between. The CDR3 sequence is 15 residues long. CDR1 SGHVS and CDR2 FNYEAQ come from the germline V gene. Original processing methods: Reference gene primers were amplified, and this amplification served to estimate nucleated cell counts. Clones were sequenced by immunoSEQ multiplex PCR, and TCRdb holds only the in-frame ones, with some missing. Clone size and the V and J calls come from that table; the DNA yielded D and trimming. The sample has around 250,000 clones, 90% seen once. Enrolled during active infection, Seattle patients were then followed longitudinally.

The sample comprised peripheral blood. The receptor was isolated from a woman aged 55 to 70 with COVID-19, enrolled during active disease. The chain recombines TRBV7-6 with TRBJ1-5, with D tentatively TRBD1 (5 bases). The CDR3 nucleotides are TGTGCCAGCAGCCGCGGCGGGGGTTCCAATCAGCCCCAGCATTTT. This encodes CASSRGGGSNQPQHF. Filled out from reference TRBV7-6 and TRBJ1-5, the complete variable domain reads GAGVSQSPRYKVTKRGQDVALRCDPISGHVSLYWYRQALGQGPEFLTYFNYEAQQDKSGLPNDRFSAERPEGSISTLTIQRTEQRDSAMYRCASSRGGGSNQPQHFGDGTRLSIL.